This TCR beta chain emerged from a study of CD8 T cells in Susac syndrome. As for the study in general: Treatment at blood withdrawal was none, corticosteroids, or intravenous immunoglobulin alone in Susac syndrome patients.

Random hexamers were used to reverse transcribe 0.5 to 1 ug of RNA. The immunoSEQ assay covered 54 Vbeta and 13 Jbeta segments for CDR3. TCRdb ran MiXCR on the immunoSEQ multiplex PCR reads and lists one entry per CDR3 protein. The sample has about 180,000 distinct CDR3 sequences; approximately 94% are singletons. CD8+ and CD4+ T cells circulating in blood were sequenced for TCR beta. This CDR3 has 13 amino acids. Trimming left V 0 bases short and J 6 bases short, with 7 bases between. Germline V CDR1 and CDR2: LGHNA, YNFKEQ. The source is a human donor with Susac syndrome. The sequenced sample consisted of CD4+ T cells from PBMCs. This chain uses TRBV4-2 with TRBJ2-3; D uncertain. The CDR3 region is CASSQETPDTQYF. The CDR3 DNA sequence: TGTGCCAGCAGCCAAGAAACGCCGGATACGCAGTATTTT.